A selection of T cell receptor beta chains follows, all from one sample in a study of beta chain features in type 1 diabetes. Sequenced by immunoSEQ multiplex PCR; TCRdb stores in-frame clones only, minus some. The repertoire consists of approximately 17,000 clones, with under 80% occurring once and the leading ten covering around 0.8%. The sample consisted of stem cell memory CD4+ T cells from blood. These receptors originate from a man aged 25-40 years with type 1 diabetes. Each CDR3 is given with its conserved first and last residue. A D gene is named only where the DNA matches it firmly. Clone size is not always given. Where it is, it says once, few, many or a class for expanded clones.

D: NA; size: NA; V: TRBV7-3; J: TRBJ2-1; length: 15; CDR3: CASSLLPGLTGGQFF; DNA: TGTGCCAGCAGCTTATTACCGGGACTGACCGGGGGGCAGTTCTTC
D: NA; size: NA; V: TRBV5-1; J: TRBJ2-3; length: 14; CDR3: CASSLDGGGDTQYF; DNA: TGCGCCAGCAGCTTGGATGGAGGAGGAGATACGCAGTATTTT
D: TRBD1; size: NA; V: TRBV4-2; J: TRBJ1-4; length: 14; CDR3: CASSRDRFNEKLFF; DNA: TGTGCCAGCAGCCGGGACAGGTTTAATGAAAAACTGTTTTTT
D: NA; size: few; V: TRBV14; J: TRBJ2-1; length: 15; CDR3: CASSSGQPTYNEQFF; DNA: TGTGCCAGCAGCTCTGGACAGCCTACCTACAATGAGCAGTTCTTC
D: NA; size: few; V: TRBV7-2; J: TRBJ1-5; length: 13; CDR3: CASSQDTDQPQHF; DNA: TGTGCCAGCAGCCAAGACACCGATCAGCCCCAGCATTTT
D: TRBD1; size: NA; V: TRBV9; J: TRBJ1-4; length: 15; CDR3: CASSADRGSGEKLFF; DNA: TGTGCCAGCAGCGCCGACAGGGGTTCAGGCGAAAAACTGTTTTTT
D: NA; size: few; V: TRBV5-6; J: TRBJ2-2; length: 16; CDR3: CASSLGGGWNTGELFF; DNA: TGTGCCAGCAGCTTGGGTGGCGGTTGGAACACCGGGGAGCTGTTTTTT
D: NA; size: NA; V: TRBV5-6; J: TRBJ2-1; length: 13; CDR3: CASSFLQYNEQFF; DNA: TGTGCCAGCAGCTTTCTCCAGTACAATGAGCAGTTCTTC
D: NA; size: NA; V: TRBV6-1; J: TRBJ1-5; length: 15; CDR3: CASSGSRERNQPQHF; DNA: TGTGCCAGCAGCGGCTCTCGGGAACGCAATCAGCCCCAGCATTTT
D: NA; size: NA; V: TRBV4-3; J: TRBJ2-5; length: 16; CDR3: CASSQDYARLEETQYF; DNA: TGCGCCAGCAGCCAAGATTACGCGAGGTTGGAAGAGACCCAGTACTTC
D: TRBD1; size: once; V: TRBV10-3; J: TRBJ1-5; length: 14; CDR3: CAIRGTESNQPQHF; DNA: TGTGCCATCAGGGGGACAGAAAGCAATCAGCCCCAGCATTTT
D: NA; size: NA; V: TRBV7-2; J: TRBJ2-5; length: 15; CDR3: CASSLRGLGQETQYF; DNA: TGTGCCAGCAGCTTACGGGGACTGGGCCAAGAGACCCAGTACTTC
D: TRBD2; size: NA; V: TRBV7-9; J: TRBJ2-5; length: 14; CDR3: CASSSTLAGETQYF; DNA: TGTGCCAGCAGCTCAACTCTAGCGGGGGAGACCCAGTACTTC
D: NA; size: NA; V: TRBV2; J: TRBJ1-1; length: 13; CDR3: CASSSGGQFEAFF; DNA: TGTGCCAGCAGTTCCGGGGGGCAATTTGAAGCTTTCTTT
D: TRBD1; size: NA; V: TRBV6-1; J: TRBJ2-5; length: 15; CDR3: CASSVGDRGGETQYF; DNA: TGTGCCAGCAGTGTGGGGGACAGGGGTGGAGAGACCCAGTACTTC
D: TRBD2; size: NA; V: TRBV5-1; J: TRBJ2-1; length: 17; CDR3: CASSWGLADLSYNEQFF; DNA: TGCGCCAGCAGCTGGGGACTAGCGGACCTATCCTACAATGAGCAGTTCTTC
D: TRBD1; size: NA; V: TRBV11-2; J: TRBJ2-5; length: 16; CDR3: CASSLLRGQGARTQYF; DNA: TGTGCCAGCAGCTTATTGAGGGGACAGGGGGCGAGGACCCAGTACTTC
D: TRBD2; size: NA; V: TRBV14; J: TRBJ2-3; length: 13; CDR3: CASSQAGGFTQYF; DNA: TGTGCCAGCAGCCAAGCGGGGGGTTTTACGCAGTATTTT
D: NA; size: NA; V: TRBV11-2; J: TRBJ2-5; length: 13; CDR3: CASSRQLQETQYF; DNA: TGTGCCAGCAGCCGACAGCTTCAAGAGACCCAGTACTTC
D: TRBD2; size: few; V: TRBV28; J: TRBJ2-1; length: 18; CDR3: CASSSSTSLGLAGEREFF; DNA: TGTGCCAGCAGTTCATCAACCTCCCTGGGACTAGCGGGGGAGAGAGAGTTCTTC
D: TRBD1; size: NA; V: TRBV2; J: TRBJ2-2; length: 16; CDR3: CASRRPGQGFTGELFF; DNA: TGTGCCAGCAGGCGGCCGGGACAGGGTTTCACCGGGGAGCTGTTTTTT
D: TRBD2; size: NA; V: TRBV11-2; J: TRBJ2-7; length: 14; CDR3: CASSLGGGAYEQYF; DNA: TGTGCCAGCAGCTTAGGCGGGGGGGCCTACGAGCAGTACTTC
D: NA; size: NA; V: TRBV6-6; J: TRBJ1-6; length: 16; CDR3: CASRSAPGGDNSPLHF; DNA: TGTGCCAGCAGGTCCGCCCCGGGGGGGGACAATTCACCCCTCCACTTT
D: NA; size: NA; V: TRBV19; J: TRBJ1-5; length: 13; CDR3: CASKLSGNQPQHF; DNA: TGTGCCAGTAAACTTTCGGGAAATCAGCCCCAGCATTTT
D: NA; size: NA; V: TRBV30; J: TRBJ1-4; length: 14; CDR3: CAWRDLGEDEKLFF; DNA: TGTGCCTGGAGGGATTTAGGGGAGGATGAAAAACTGTTTTTT
D: TRBD2; size: few; V: TRBV7-3; J: TRBJ2-1; length: 17; CDR3: CASSLRPPSGGAHEQFF; DNA: TGTGCCAGCAGCTTAAGACCCCCTAGCGGGGGGGCGCATGAGCAGTTCTTC
D: TRBD2; size: once; V: TRBV7-9; J: TRBJ2-3; length: 16; CDR3: CASSLVLAGAGDTQYF; DNA: TGTGCCAGCAGCTTAGTCCTAGCGGGGGCGGGAGATACGCAGTATTTT
D: TRBD2; size: NA; V: TRBV9; J: TRBJ2-1; length: 17; CDR3: CASSVAASGAAYNEQFF; DNA: TGTGCCAGCAGCGTAGCTGCTAGCGGGGCTGCCTACAATGAGCAGTTCTTC
D: NA; size: NA; V: TRBV14; J: TRBJ2-7; length: 13; CDR3: CASSQDVENEQYF; DNA: TGTGCCAGCAGCCAAGATGTGGAGAACGAGCAGTACTTC
D: NA; size: NA; V: TRBV29-1; J: TRBJ2-7; length: 14; CDR3: CSPGGGLPPGEQYF; DNA: TGCAGCCCTGGGGGGGGGCTACCTCCTGGCGAGCAGTACTTC
D: NA; size: NA; V: TRBV18; J: TRBJ2-5; length: 13; CDR3: CASSPPPGETQYF; DNA: TGTGCCAGCTCACCTCCCCCGGGGGAGACCCAGTACTTC
D: NA; size: few; V: TRBV6-6; J: TRBJ2-7; length: 14; CDR3: CASSTPGILDEQYF; DNA: TGTGCCAGCAGTACGCCAGGGATTTTAGACGAGCAGTACTTC
D: NA; size: NA; V: TRBV7-9; J: TRBJ1-1; length: 15; CDR3: CASSLYPQQNTEAFF; DNA: TGTGCCAGCAGCTTATACCCCCAACAGAACACTGAAGCTTTCTTT
D: TRBD2; size: NA; V: TRBV4-3; J: TRBJ2-3; length: 18; CDR3: CASSPERLAGGGVDTQYF; DNA: TGCGCCAGCAGCCCAGAGCGACTAGCGGGGGGCGGGGTAGATACGCAGTATTTT
D: NA; size: NA; V: TRBV14; J: TRBJ2-5; length: 16; CDR3: CASSQAIGHREETQYF; DNA: TGTGCCAGCAGCCAAGCAATCGGACACAGGGAAGAGACCCAGTACTTC
D: NA; size: NA; V: TRBV5-1; J: TRBJ2-3; length: 15; CDR3: CASSGMVSGTDTQYF; DNA: TGCGCCAGCAGCGGTATGGTCTCAGGCACAGATACGCAGTATTTT
D: TRBD1; size: few; V: TRBV6-5; J: TRBJ2-7; length: 14; CDR3: CASSRTGNFHEQYF; DNA: TGTGCCAGCAGCCGGACAGGGAATTTCCACGAGCAGTACTTC
D: NA; size: NA; V: TRBV5-1; J: TRBJ1-1; length: 14; CDR3: CASSLEDSNTEAFF; DNA: TGCGCCAGCAGCTTGGAGGACAGCAACACTGAAGCTTTCTTT
D: TRBD1; size: NA; V: TRBV7-2; J: TRBJ2-2; length: 15; CDR3: CASSPPGTVTGELFF; DNA: TGTGCCAGCAGCCCCCCCGGGACAGTCACCGGGGAGCTGTTTTTT
D: NA; size: few; V: TRBV6-1; J: TRBJ1-1; length: 15; CDR3: CASSEVTGRNTEAFF; DNA: TGTGCCAGCAGTGAAGTTACAGGGCGGAACACTGAAGCTTTCTTT
D: NA; size: NA; V: TRBV5-6; J: TRBJ2-3; length: 12; CDR3: CASSLGRDTQYF; DNA: TGTGCCAGCAGCTTGGGTAGAGATACGCAGTATTTT
D: NA; size: NA; V: TRBV4-3; J: TRBJ1-5; length: 14; CDR3: CASSQTGQGRAQHF; DNA: TGCGCCAGCAGCCAAACGGGACAAGGACGCGCCCAGCATTTT
D: TRBD1; size: NA; V: TRBV2; J: TRBJ2-1; length: 14; CDR3: CASRRTGGGNEQFF; DNA: TGTGCCAGCAGAAGGACAGGGGGTGGGAATGAGCAGTTCTTC
D: TRBD2; size: NA; V: TRBV5-4; J: TRBJ2-3; length: 16; CDR3: CASSLRLAGGTDTQYF; DNA: TGTGCCAGCAGTTTGCGGCTAGCGGGGGGCACAGATACGCAGTATTTT
D: TRBD2; size: NA; V: TRBV6-6; J: TRBJ2-1; length: 14; CDR3: CASILQPSGGPPFF; DNA: TGTGCCAGCATCCTGCAGCCTAGCGGGGGGCCGCCGTTCTTC
D: TRBD2; size: NA; V: TRBV9; J: TRBJ2-3; length: 15; CDR3: CASSPGGEITDTQYF; DNA: TGTGCCAGCAGCCCGGGGGGAGAAATCACAGATACGCAGTATTTT
D: TRBD1; size: once; V: TRBV5-1; J: TRBJ2-5; length: 16; CDR3: CASSLGGQGIRETQYF; DNA: TGCGCCAGCAGCTTGGGGGGACAGGGGATTCGAGAGACCCAGTACTTC
D: TRBD1; size: NA; V: TRBV6-6; J: TRBJ2-5; length: 13; CDR3: CASSTGGLETQYF; DNA: TGTGCCAGCAGCACAGGGGGCTTGGAGACCCAGTACTTC
D: NA; size: NA; V: TRBV28; J: TRBJ1-3; length: 15; CDR3: CASSPNRDTGNTIYF; DNA: TGTGCCAGCAGCCCTAACAGGGATACTGGAAACACCATATATTTT
D: NA; size: few; V: TRBV4-3; J: TRBJ2-7; length: 13; CDR3: CASSQGPSYEQYF; DNA: TGCGCCAGCAGCCAAGGGCCTTCCTACGAGCAGTACTTC
D: NA; size: NA; V: TRBV25-1; J: TRBJ2-3; length: 14; CDR3: CASSLGASTDTQYF; DNA: TGTGCCAGCAGTCTAGGGGCTAGCACAGATACGCAGTATTTT
D: TRBD2; size: NA; V: TRBV5-1; J: TRBJ2-7; length: 15; CDR3: CASSLTSGGAYEQYF; DNA: TGCGCCAGCAGCTTGACTAGCGGGGGGGCCTACGAGCAGTACTTC
D: NA; size: NA; V: TRBV6-1; J: TRBJ2-3; length: 14; CDR3: CASSSRGRADTQYF; DNA: TGTGCCAGCAGCAGCAGAGGTCGCGCAGATACGCAGTATTTT
D: TRBD2; size: NA; V: TRBV7-2; J: TRBJ2-7; length: 15; CDR3: CASSLRRGSSYEQYF; DNA: TGTGCCAGCAGTTTAAGGCGGGGGAGCTCCTACGAGCAGTACTTC
D: NA; size: NA; V: TRBV7-6; J: TRBJ2-3; length: 12; CDR3: CASSFFADTQYF; DNA: TGTGCCAGCAGCTTTTTCGCAGATACGCAGTATTTT
D: NA; size: NA; V: TRBV5-1; J: TRBJ2-1; length: 14; CDR3: CASREQTPYNEQFF; DNA: TGCGCCAGCAGGGAACAGACCCCATACAATGAGCAGTTCTTC
D: NA; size: NA; V: TRBV30; J: TRBJ2-5; length: 11; CDR3: CAWSQGETQYF; DNA: TGTGCCTGGAGCCAGGGAGAGACCCAGTACTTC
D: NA; size: NA; V: TRBV2; J: TRBJ2-1; length: 14; CDR3: CASAEGGARGEQFF; DNA: TGTGCCAGCGCGGAGGGGGGGGCAAGGGGTGAGCAGTTCTTC
D: NA; size: NA; V: TRBV18; J: TRBJ1-3; length: 16; CDR3: CASSPGHLSSGNTIYF; DNA: TGTGCCAGCTCACCCGGACACCTTTCCTCTGGAAACACCATATATTTT
D: TRBD1; size: NA; V: TRBV28; J: TRBJ1-1; length: 13; CDR3: CASVTGVETEAFF; DNA: TGTGCCAGCGTAACAGGGGTCGAAACTGAAGCTTTCTTT